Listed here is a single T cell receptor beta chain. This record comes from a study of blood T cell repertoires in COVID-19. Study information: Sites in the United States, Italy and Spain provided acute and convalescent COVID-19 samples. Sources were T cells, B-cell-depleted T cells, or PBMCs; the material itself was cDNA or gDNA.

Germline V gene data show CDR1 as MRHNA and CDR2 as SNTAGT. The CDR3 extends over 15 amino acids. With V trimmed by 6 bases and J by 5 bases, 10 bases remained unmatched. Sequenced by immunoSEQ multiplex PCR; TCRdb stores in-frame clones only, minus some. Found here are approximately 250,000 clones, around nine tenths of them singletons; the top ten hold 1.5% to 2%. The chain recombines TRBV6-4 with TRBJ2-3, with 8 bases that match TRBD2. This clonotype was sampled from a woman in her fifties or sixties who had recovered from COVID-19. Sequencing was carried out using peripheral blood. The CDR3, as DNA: TGTGCCAGCAGCCATGAAGCGGGGGTCCTAGATACGCAGTATTTT. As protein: CASSHEAGVLDTQYF.